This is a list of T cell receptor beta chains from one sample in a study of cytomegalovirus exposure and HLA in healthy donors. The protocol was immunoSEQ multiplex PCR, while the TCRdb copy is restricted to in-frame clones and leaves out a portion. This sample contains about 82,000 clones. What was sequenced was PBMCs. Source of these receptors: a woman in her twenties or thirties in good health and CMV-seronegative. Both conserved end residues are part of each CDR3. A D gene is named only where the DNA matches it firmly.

DNA: TGCGCCAGCAGCCAAAGAGTTCATCAGCCCCAGCATTTT; CDR3: CASSQRVHQPQHF; length: 13; D: .; V: TRBV4-1; J: TRBJ1-5
DNA: TGTGCCAGCAGTTTCTCCCCGGGGACAGGGAAAGAAGCTTTCTTT; CDR3: CASSFSPGTGKEAFF; length: 15; D: TRBD1; V: TRBV27; J: TRBJ1-1
DNA: TGTGCCAGCAGTCCAGGTCGAGACAGCGACGAGCAGTACTTC; CDR3: CASSPGRDSDEQYF; length: 14; D: .; V: TRBV6-5; J: TRBJ2-7
DNA: TGTGACTGGAGTGAACTTAACACCGGGGAGCTGTTTTTT; CDR3: CDWSELNTGELFF; length: 13; D: .; V: TRBV30; J: TRBJ2-2
DNA: TGTGCCAGCCGTAGCGTCCCGTCGGGCACAGATACGCAGTATTTT; CDR3: CASRSVPSGTDTQYF; length: 15; D: .; V: TRBV6-4; J: TRBJ2-3
DNA: TGTGCCAGCAGTCCTACAGGGGTTTACTTACTAGAGACCCAGTACTTC; CDR3: CASSPTGVYLLETQYF; length: 16; D: TRBD1; V: TRBV27; J: TRBJ2-5
DNA: TGTGCCAGCAGCCCTAGCGGGTCCTACAATGAGCAGTTCTTC; CDR3: CASSPSGSYNEQFF; length: 14; D: TRBD2; V: TRBV9; J: TRBJ2-1
DNA: TGTGCCAGCAGCTTGGCCAAAACAGGGTATGGGGAGACCCAGTACTTC; CDR3: CASSLAKTGYGETQYF; length: 16; D: .; V: TRBV5-6; J: TRBJ2-5
DNA: TGTGCCAGCAGCCCAGAACCTAGGGAGACCCAGTACTTC; CDR3: CASSPEPRETQYF; length: 13; D: .; V: TRBV5-4; J: TRBJ2-5
DNA: TGTGCCAGCAGTTTCGGGACATTTAATTCACCCCTCCACTTT; CDR3: CASSFGTFNSPLHF; length: 14; D: .; V: TRBV27; J: TRBJ1-6
DNA: TGTGCCTGGAGCCGCTCAGGAACAGGTTATGAAAAACTGTTTTTT; CDR3: CAWSRSGTGYEKLFF; length: 15; D: .; V: TRBV30; J: TRBJ1-4
DNA: TGCAGCGTTGAGGCGGGTCGCCGCTCCGACAATGAGCAGTTCTTC; CDR3: CSVEAGRRSDNEQFF; length: 15; D: .; V: TRBV29-1; J: TRBJ2-1
DNA: TGTGCCAGCAGCTGGGATACAGGTGGCGAGCAGTACTTC; CDR3: CASSWDTGGEQYF; length: 13; D: .; V: TRBV5-8; J: TRBJ2-7
DNA: TGTGCCAGCAGTGAACGCCTAGGGGCTAAGAACACCGGGGAGCTGTTTTTT; CDR3: CASSERLGAKNTGELFF; length: 17; D: .; V: TRBV6-1; J: TRBJ2-2
DNA: TGTGCCAGCTCACCGGACCGGGGCACCGGGGAGCTGTTTTTT; CDR3: CASSPDRGTGELFF; length: 14; D: .; V: TRBV18; J: TRBJ2-2
DNA: TGCGCCAGCAGCCAGGGGGAAGGAAACACTGAAGCTTTCTTT; CDR3: CASSQGEGNTEAFF; length: 14; D: TRBD1; V: TRBV5-1; J: TRBJ1-1
DNA: TGTGCCAGAAGTGATTTGGGCACCATGTACTTC; CDR3: CARSDLGTMYF; length: 11; D: .; V: TRBV25-1; J: TRBJ2-7
DNA: TGTGCCAGCACGGGAGGGGGCTTCATGAACACTGAAGCTTTCTTT; CDR3: CASTGGGFMNTEAFF; length: 15; D: TRBD1; V: TRBV6-1; J: TRBJ1-1
DNA: TGCGCCAGCAGCTTGGGGGGACAGTACGAGCAGTACTTC; CDR3: CASSLGGQYEQYF; length: 13; D: TRBD1; V: TRBV5-1; J: TRBJ2-7
DNA: TGTGCCAGCAGCCCAATCCCCACGGGGGTCACCGGGGAGCTGTTTTTT; CDR3: CASSPIPTGVTGELFF; length: 16; D: .; V: TRBV7-6; J: TRBJ2-2
DNA: TGTGCCAGCAACGGCCAGGTAGACACTGAAGCTTTCTTT; CDR3: CASNGQVDTEAFF; length: 13; D: .; V: TRBV2; J: TRBJ1-1
DNA: TGTGCCAGCAGTTACTCGGCTAGCGGGGCTCAAGAGACCCAGTACTTC; CDR3: CASSYSASGAQETQYF; length: 16; D: TRBD2; V: TRBV6-5; J: TRBJ2-5
DNA: TGCGCCAGCAGCGGGACTAGCGAGAGCACAGATACGCAGTATTTT; CDR3: CASSGTSESTDTQYF; length: 15; D: TRBD2; V: TRBV5-1; J: TRBJ2-3
DNA: TGTGCCAGCAGGGAATTTAACTCCTACGAGCAGTACTTC; CDR3: CASREFNSYEQYF; length: 13; D: .; V: TRBV6-1; J: TRBJ2-7
DNA: TGTGCCAGTAGTATCGACAGGGGGAACACTGAAGCTTTCTTT; CDR3: CASSIDRGNTEAFF; length: 14; D: TRBD1; V: TRBV19; J: TRBJ1-1
DNA: TGTGCCAGTAGTTTCGGGACAGCCCCCGAGGCTTTCTTT; CDR3: CASSFGTAPEAFF; length: 13; D: TRBD1; V: TRBV19; J: TRBJ1-1
DNA: TGTGCCAGCAGTTCCGGTAGAAATGAAAAACTGTTTTTT; CDR3: CASSSGRNEKLFF; length: 13; D: .; V: TRBV6-5; J: TRBJ1-4
DNA: TGTGCCAGCAGTTCCCCGGGACAGGGCCACACTGAAGCTTTCTTT; CDR3: CASSSPGQGHTEAFF; length: 15; D: TRBD1; V: TRBV27; J: TRBJ1-1
DNA: TGTGCCAGTAGCGACACGCTGAAAAACACCATATATTTT; CDR3: CASSDTLKNTIYF; length: 13; D: .; V: TRBV19; J: TRBJ1-3
DNA: TGTGCCAGTAGTCAGGGCTTGAGCAATCAGCCCCAGCATTTT; CDR3: CASSQGLSNQPQHF; length: 14; D: .; V: TRBV19; J: TRBJ1-5
DNA: TGTGCCAGCAGTCGGACAGTGAACACTGAAGCTTTCTTT; CDR3: CASSRTVNTEAFF; length: 13; D: .; V: TRBV6-5; J: TRBJ1-1
DNA: TGTGCCAGCAGCTTATCGGGTTCCTACGAGCAGTACTTC; CDR3: CASSLSGSYEQYF; length: 13; D: .; V: TRBV7-9; J: TRBJ2-7
DNA: TGCGCCAGCAGCCAATTCTCGACAGGGACGGATGAAAAACTGTTTTTT; CDR3: CASSQFSTGTDEKLFF; length: 16; D: TRBD1; V: TRBV4-1; J: TRBJ1-4
DNA: TGTGCCTGGAGAGCAGGGGGAAACTATGGCTACACCTTC; CDR3: CAWRAGGNYGYTF; length: 13; D: TRBD1; V: TRBV30; J: TRBJ1-2
DNA: TGCGCCAGCAGCCCCGGGACTAACACCGCGAACACCGGGGAGCTGTTTTTT; CDR3: CASSPGTNTANTGELFF; length: 17; D: TRBD2; V: TRBV5-1; J: TRBJ2-2
DNA: TGCGCCAGCAGCCAAGCCCGACTCTTACAAGGGACCCAGTACTTC; CDR3: CASSQARLLQGTQYF; length: 15; D: .; V: TRBV4-1; J: TRBJ2-5
DNA: TGTGCCAGCAGCTTAGGGGGGCGCCCGGGGAGAGAGCAGTACTTC; CDR3: CASSLGGRPGREQYF; length: 15; D: .; V: TRBV7-2; J: TRBJ2-7
DNA: TGTGCCAGCAGTGATGGCAGTGATCAGCCCCAGCATTTT; CDR3: CASSDGSDQPQHF; length: 13; D: .; V: TRBV2; J: TRBJ1-5
DNA: TGCGCCAGCAGCCCTTCCCCAGGGTCTGGAAACACCATATATTTT; CDR3: CASSPSPGSGNTIYF; length: 15; D: .; V: TRBV5-1; J: TRBJ1-3
DNA: TGCGCCAGCAGCCAAGAGGGGCTCGGACACCGTCCGGGAGTGAACACTGAAGCTTTCTTT; CDR3: CASSQEGLGHRPGVNTEAFF; length: 20; D: .; V: TRBV4-1; J: TRBJ1-1